The following is a T cell receptor beta chain sequence with its context. The entry originates in a study of T cell changes during pregnancy in multiple sclerosis. The ends were cut back, 3 bases at V and 1 base at J, with 15 bases in the middle. The CDR3 loop spans 15 amino acids. Germline CDR1 is GTSNPN and CDR2 is SVGIG (reference sequence). The data were produced by immunoSEQ multiplex PCR, yet TCRdb's version contains in-frame clones alone and is incomplete. Of tens of thousands of clones listed, about nine tenths are singletons. This sequence joins TRBV30 and TRBJ1-2; possible D gene TRBD1, 5 bases. The input for sequencing was peripheral blood, taken in the third trimester of pregnancy. This clonotype originated in a female donor in good health, enrolled as a control in a pregnancy study. The CDR3 region has the DNA TGTGCCTGGAGCTCGATAGGGGTCTATAACTATGGCTACACCTTC. This sequence encodes CAWSSIGVYNYGYTF.